The TCR beta chain under discussion was sequenced for a study of cytomegalovirus exposure and HLA in healthy donors. The PCR used 60 Vbeta and 13 Jbeta primers. Only in-frame clones appear in the TCRdb table, and some are missing; sequencing was by immunoSEQ multiplex PCR. The data contain around 50,000 clones, roughly 80% of them singletons. In the case of this clone: Its target is not known.

CDR1 is LNHNV, CDR2 YYDKDF, per germline (reference sequence). The CDR3 runs 15 residues. The V and J ends lost 0 bases and 4 bases respectively, with 10 bases between them. Findings of the study overall: Through in vitro validation, three CMV-associated chains were shown to be specific for CMV antigens. Within a later analysis, the majority of CMV-associated TCR beta chains appeared HLA-restricted. The classifier reportedly diagnosed cytomegalovirus status with high specificity and sensitivity. Several of the most significant clusters appeared, in a later analysis, to be linked to common viral pathogens.

V gene TRBV15 combines with J gene TRBJ2-1; the D gene is possibly TRBD1 (5 bases). The sample comprised PBMCs. The TCR originated in a man younger than 45 in good health and CMV-seronegative. This CDR3 reads CATSRDPQGYNEQFF. The CDR3 DNA sequence: TGTGCCACCAGCAGAGATCCCCAGGGTTACAATGAGCAGTTCTTC.